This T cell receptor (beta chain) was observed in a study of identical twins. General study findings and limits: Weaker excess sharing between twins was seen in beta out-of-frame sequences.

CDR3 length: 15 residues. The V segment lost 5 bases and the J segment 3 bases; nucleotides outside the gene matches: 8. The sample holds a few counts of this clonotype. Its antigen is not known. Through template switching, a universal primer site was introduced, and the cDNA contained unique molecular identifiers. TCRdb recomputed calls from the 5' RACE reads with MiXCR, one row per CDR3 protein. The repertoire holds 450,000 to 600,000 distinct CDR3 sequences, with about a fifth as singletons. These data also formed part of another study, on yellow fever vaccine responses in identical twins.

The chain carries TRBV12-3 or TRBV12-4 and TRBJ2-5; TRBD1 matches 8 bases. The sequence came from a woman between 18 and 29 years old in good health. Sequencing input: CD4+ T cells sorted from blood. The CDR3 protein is CASSPDRGGEETQYF. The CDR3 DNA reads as TGTGCCAGCAGTCCTGACAGGGGCGGGGAAGAGACCCAGTACTTC.